In its sample, the clone carrying this T cell receptor (beta chain) was seen many times. Its antigen is undetermined. This entry is derived from a study of human T cells and chemical hapten exposure. Study-level findings and limits: Expanded TCRs grouped into significantly more large CDR3 similarity clusters than controls produced.

TCRdb recomputed calls from the RACE reads with MiXCR, one row per CDR3 protein. This table holds 100,000 or so distinct CDR3 sequences, 11% found once. Described time point: patch test 2, 6 weeks after DPC sensitization. This sample's treatment: therapeutic diphenylcyclopropenone sensitization with weekly scalp DPC. CDR3 length equals 18 residues. Trimming took off 3 bases at V and 0 bases at J, with 18 bases between the two ends. This sequence joins TRBV12-3 or TRBV12-4 and TRBJ1-5, with a tentative D call TRBD1 (5 bases). The sequence was collected from a middle-aged man with alopecia areata. Some clones in this sample may be carry-over from other donors' samples. The input for sequencing was whole blood, taken in connection with sensitization to the hapten diphenylcyclopropenone (DPC). Here the CDR3 DNA reads TGTGCCAGCAGTTTTATACGGGGCAGCCGATATAGCAATCAGCCCCAGCATTTT. Protein product: CASSFIRGSRYSNQPQHF.